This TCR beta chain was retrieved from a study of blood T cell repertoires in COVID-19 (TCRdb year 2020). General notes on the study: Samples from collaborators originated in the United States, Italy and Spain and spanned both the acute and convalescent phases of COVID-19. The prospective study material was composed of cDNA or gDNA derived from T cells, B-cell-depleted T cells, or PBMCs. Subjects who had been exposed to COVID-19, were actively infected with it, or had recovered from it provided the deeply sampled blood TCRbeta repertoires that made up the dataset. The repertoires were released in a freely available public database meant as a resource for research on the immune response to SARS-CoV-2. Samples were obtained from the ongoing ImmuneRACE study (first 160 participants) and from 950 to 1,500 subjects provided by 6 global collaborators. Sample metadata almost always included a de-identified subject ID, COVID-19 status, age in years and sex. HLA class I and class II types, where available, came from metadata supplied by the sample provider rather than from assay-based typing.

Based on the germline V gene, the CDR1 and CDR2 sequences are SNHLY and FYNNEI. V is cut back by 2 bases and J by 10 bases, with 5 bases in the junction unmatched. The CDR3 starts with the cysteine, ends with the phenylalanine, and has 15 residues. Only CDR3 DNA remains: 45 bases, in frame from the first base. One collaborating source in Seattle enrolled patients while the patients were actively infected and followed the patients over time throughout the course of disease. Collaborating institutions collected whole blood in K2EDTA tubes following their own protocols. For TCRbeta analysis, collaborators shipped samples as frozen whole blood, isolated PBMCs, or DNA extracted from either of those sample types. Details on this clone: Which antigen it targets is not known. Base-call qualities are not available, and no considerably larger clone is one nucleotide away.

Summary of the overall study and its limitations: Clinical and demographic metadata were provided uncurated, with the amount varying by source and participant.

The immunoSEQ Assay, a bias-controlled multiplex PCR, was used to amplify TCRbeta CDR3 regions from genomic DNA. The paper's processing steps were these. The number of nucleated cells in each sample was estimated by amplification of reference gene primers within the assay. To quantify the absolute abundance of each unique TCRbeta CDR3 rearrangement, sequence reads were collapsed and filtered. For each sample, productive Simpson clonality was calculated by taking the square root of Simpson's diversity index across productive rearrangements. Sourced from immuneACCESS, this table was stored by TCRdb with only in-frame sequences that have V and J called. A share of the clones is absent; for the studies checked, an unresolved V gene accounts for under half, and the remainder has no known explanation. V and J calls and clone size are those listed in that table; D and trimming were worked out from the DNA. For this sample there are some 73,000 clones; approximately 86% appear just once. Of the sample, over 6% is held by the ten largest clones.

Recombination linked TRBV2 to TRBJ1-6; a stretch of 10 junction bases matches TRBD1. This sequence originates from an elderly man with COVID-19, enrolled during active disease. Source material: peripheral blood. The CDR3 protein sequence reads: CASSERDRGASPLHF. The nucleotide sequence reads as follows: TGTGCCAGCAGTGAAAGGGACAGGGGTGCGTCACCCCTCCACTTT.